There are a few counts of the clone carrying this TCR beta chain. Its target is unknown. The sample is drawn from a study of beta chain features in type 1 diabetes. General observations from the study: Fewer insertions but more deletions were seen at VDJ junctions in type 1 diabetes patients.

TCRB transcripts that were expressed got sequenced, as all of the isolated RNA had been reverse transcribed. Method: immunoSEQ multiplex PCR; TCRdb's copy keeps in-frame clones and lacks some. The repertoire consists of 200,000 to 250,000 clones, with 9.5% to 13% occurring once and the leading ten covering roughly 1.3%. CDR1 is SGHVS, CDR2 FNYEAQ, per germline. The CDR3 sequence is 14 residues long. Trimming cost V 5 bases and J 8 bases; bases outside gene matches: 5. The clonotype comes from a man between 18 and 35 years old in good health. The specimen was central memory CD4+ T cells from blood. This rearrangement joins TRBV7-6 to TRBJ2-1; TRBD2 aligns across 11 bases. CDR3 coding DNA: TGTGCCAGCAGCCGAACTAGCGGGAGCGATGAGCAGTTCTTC. It yields the protein CASSRTSGSDEQFF.